This TCR beta chain was profiled in a study of shared clonotypes between healthy human individuals. This CDR3 has 15 residues. From germline, CDR1 is PRHDT and CDR2 FYEKMQ (reference sequence). The V and J ends lost 4 bases and 4 bases, in that order; junction bases with no gene match: 3. CD45RO negativity and positive selection for CCR7 defined naive CD8 cells, a population that excluded terminally differentiated effector memory CD45RA+ cells. About this clone: Antigen: not known.

Overall study findings and caveats: It was the non-shared clonotypes that had lower generation probabilities than clonotypes shared by all four donors. Researchers sampled only blood; tissue repertoires likely differ.

Generated by immunoSEQ multiplex PCR, the TCRdb table keeps only in-frame clones and is missing some. This sample yields some 2,000,000 clones, of which approximately 95% are seen a single time; roughly 1% belongs to the top ten. The origin of this receptor is a man aged 18 to 35 in good health. Material for sequencing was naive CD8+ T cells sorted from blood. This sequence joins TRBV13 and TRBJ2-1, with 11 bases lining up with TRBD1. The CDR3 here is CASSSGQGAYNEQFF. The CDR3 DNA follows: TGTGCCAGCAGCTCAGGACAGGGGGCATACAATGAGCAGTTCTTC.